This TCR beta chain is from a study of human T cells and chemical hapten exposure. This clonotype showed up just a few times. Its antigen is undetermined. TCRdb re-analysed the RACE reads in MiXCR, keeping a single row per CDR3 protein. The sample contains about 360,000 distinct CDR3 sequences, around 7% of which appear only once. This CDR3 region has 16 residues. CDR1 is MNHNY, CDR2 SVGAGI, per germline (reference sequence). Trimming shortened V by 6 bases and J by 2 bases, and 20 bases separated the two germline ends. The study, taken as a whole, reports: Patch test scores rose with PT1 expanded TCR counts, a positive correlation.

Time point described: patch test 1, 2 weeks after DPC sensitization. The treatment is: therapeutic diphenylcyclopropenone sensitization with weekly scalp DPC. The genes are TRBV6-6 and TRBJ2-7; TRBD2 is a possible D gene (7 bases). Material: whole blood, obtained in connection with sensitization to the hapten diphenylcyclopropenone (DPC). The sequence was obtained from a woman aged 18 to 35 with alopecia areata. Some clones in this sample may be carry-over from other donors' samples. The CDR3 here is CASSPRGGAITYEQYF. CDR3 bases: TGTGCCAGCAGCCCGAGGGGGGGGGCCATTACCTACGAGCAGTACTTC.